These 27 T cell receptor beta chains came from one sample sequenced in a study of T cell responses to AZD1222 COVID-19 vaccine. The repertoire was sequenced with immunoSEQ multiplex PCR; TCRdb's copy has only in-frame clones and lacks some. The sample shows 100,000 to 150,000 clones, more than 85% of them seen only once. Source: peripheral blood, taken on day 0 of AZD1222 vaccination. Receptors originate from an adult in good health.

In its sample, this clone was seen once. The chain couples TRBV7-2 to TRBJ1-6; D possibly corresponds to TRBD1 (5 bases). The CDR3 loop spans 17 amino acids. Between the trimmed V and J ends, which lost 7 bases and 9 bases, there was a span of 25 bases. Germline CDR1 and CDR2: SGHTA and FQGNSA. The CDR3 DNA reads TGTGCCAGCACCGACCTACTCGGTGCAGGGAGGGGTTCACCCCTCCACTTT. This codes for CASTDLLGAGRGSPLHF.

V is TRBV19 and J is TRBJ1-2, with D uncertain. Germline-derived CDR1 and CDR2 are LNHDA and SQIVND (reference sequence). CDR3 length: 11 amino acids. The V end was cut by 7 bases, the J end by 1 base, with 4 bases between. This CDR3 is CASKINYGYTF. The DNA for the CDR3 is TGTGCCAGTAAGATTAACTATGGCTACACCTTC.

V gene TRBV30 combines with J gene TRBJ1-2, with a weak D call TRBD1 (5 bases). Trimming left V 1 base short and J 9 bases short, with 15 bases between. CDR1 and CDR2 (germline): GTSNPN, SVGIG (reference sequence). The CDR3 is 13 amino acids. The CDR3 coding sequence is TGTGCCTGGAGTGAATCAGGGTGGGCCCGCTACACCTTC. Protein sequence: CAWSESGWARYTF.

The chain is built from TRBV12-5 and TRBJ1-3; possible D gene TRBD1, 6 bases. Germline V gene lookup returns CDR1 LGHNT and CDR2 FRNRAP. This CDR3 has 16 residues. The germline V and J ends were trimmed by 3 bases and 8 bases, with 20 bases remaining between them. Here the CDR3 reads CASGLGTGTSADTIYF. The CDR3 coding sequence is TGTGCTAGTGGTTTAGGAACCGGGACATCGGCAGACACCATATATTTT.

The genes are TRBV18 and TRBJ1-5; D is possibly TRBD1 (6 bases). CDR1 and CDR2 from the germline V gene are KGHSH and LQKENI. CDR3 length equals 14 residues. V gave up 6 bases and J gave up 5 bases, with 14 bases separating them. The CDR3 is CASSPGQSHQPQHF. CDR3 bases: TGTGCCAGCTCGCCCGGACAGTCTCATCAGCCCCAGCATTTT.

The chain recombines TRBV7-3 with TRBJ1-2; 7 nucleotides line up with TRBD1. Germline-derived CDR1 and CDR2 are SGHTA and FQGTGA. The CDR3 consists of 18 residues. The V segment lost 2 bases and the J segment 4 bases; nucleotides outside the gene matches: 16. CDR3 residues: CASSLVGGLADYPYGYTF. The CDR3 DNA reads as TGTGCCAGCAGCTTAGTAGGGGGCCTCGCCGACTACCCCTATGGCTACACCTTC. Full variable domain (missing parts from reference TRBV7-3 and TRBJ1-2): GAGVSQTPSNKVTEKGKYVELRCDPISGHTALYWYRQSLGQGPEFLIYFQGTGAADDSGLPNDRFFAVRPEGSVSTLKIQRTERGDSAVYLCASSLVGGLADYPYGYTFGSGTRLTVV.

V and J are TRBV30 and TRBJ2-7; the match to TRBD2 covers 8 bases. The CDR3 consists of 13 residues. Per germline, CDR1 GTSNPN and CDR2 SVGIG (reference sequence). Trimming took 5 bases from V and 2 from J; bases not matched to a gene: 5. The CDR3 DNA reads as TGTGCCTGGGCCCCGGGAGGGGCCTACGAGCAGTACTTC. Translated: CAWAPGGAYEQYF.

The chain carries TRBV6-2 or TRBV6-3 and TRBJ1-2, with D perhaps TRBD1 (5 bases). Germline V gene lookup returns CDR1 MNHEY and CDR2 SVGEGT. The CDR3 length is 15 residues. Trimming cost V 4 bases and J 5 bases, with 17 bases left between them. The CDR3 coding sequence is TGTGCCAGCAGTTGGAACACGGTGAGGACATATGGCTACACCTTC. Its protein product is CASSWNTVRTYGYTF.

V usage is TRBV27 and J usage is TRBJ1-6; the D is unclear. Deletions cut 7 bases from V and 5 bases from J, with 12 bases between. CDR3 length: 14 residues. Germline values: CDR1 MNHEY, CDR2 SMNVEV (reference sequence). In DNA, the CDR3 is TGTGCCAGCACTGACAAGGCCCATAATTCACCCCTCCACTTT. Protein sequence: CASTDKAHNSPLHF.

V and J are TRBV6-2 or TRBV6-3 and TRBJ2-7; 9 nucleotides agree with TRBD1. The junction had 8 bases not matched to a gene; V was cut back by 5 bases and J by 3 bases. Per the germline V gene, CDR1 is MNHEY and CDR2 is SVGEGT. The CDR3 totals 15 residues. CDR3 DNA sequence: TGTGCCAGCAGTCAGACAGGGGGAGGAGGCTACGAGCAGTACTTC. Translation gives CASSQTGGGGYEQYF.

V usage is TRBV7-9 and J usage is TRBJ1-1; no firm D call. CDR3 length: 13 amino acids. Germline V gene sequence: CDR1 SEHNR, CDR2 FQNEAQ (reference sequence). Trimming shortened V by 5 bases and J by 1 base, and 8 bases separated the two germline ends. The CDR3 DNA sequence: TGTGCCAGCAGCACCGCACGGAACACTGAAGCTTTCTTT. Translation: CASSTARNTEAFF.

This clone was recorded only once. The chain combines TRBV27 with TRBJ2-3; either TRBD1 or TRBD2 may supply D (5 bases each). The CDR3 extends over 14 amino acids. Per germline, CDR1 MNHEY and CDR2 SMNVEV (reference sequence). With 7 bases removed from V and 6 bases from J, the gap between germline ends came to 17 bases. Here the CDR3 DNA reads TGTGCCAGCACCTCGGGACCTAGTTGGGATACGCAGTATTTT. This encodes CASTSGPSWDTQYF.

V and J are TRBV5-1 and TRBJ1-1, with D possibly matching TRBD1 (5 bases). The CDR3 runs to 16 residues. V shed 8 bases and J shed 1 base, with 21 bases lying between them. CDR1 and CDR2 (germline): SGHRS, YFSETQ. CDR3 protein: CARGTLDRGTNTEAFF. The CDR3 nucleotides read TGCGCCAGGGGGACCTTGGACCGGGGAACGAACACTGAAGCTTTCTTT.

This chain connects TRBV5-6 to TRBJ2-3; either TRBD1 or TRBD2 may supply D (6 bases each). CDR3 length: 13 residues. Germline V lookup: CDR1 SGHDT, CDR2 YYEEEE. With 4 bases removed from V and 4 bases from J, the gap between germline ends came to 10 bases. CDR3 protein: CASSPGASDTQYF. The CDR3 DNA is TGTGCCAGCAGCCCGGGGGCTTCAGATACGCAGTATTTT. Together with reference TRBV5-6 and TRBJ2-3, the CDR3 gives the full variable domain: DAGVTQSPTHLIKTRGQQVTLRCSPKSGHDTVSWYQQALGQGPQFIFQYYEEEERQRGNFPDRFSGHQFPNYSSELNVNALLLGDSALYLCASSPGASDTQYFGPGTRLTVL.

The CDR3 DNA is TGTGCCAGCAGCCACCAGACATCTTGGGGTACTGAAGCTTTCTTT. It is translated as CASSHQTSWGTEAFF. V gene TRBV7-9 combines with J gene TRBJ1-1; unclear D gene. V dropped 5 bases and J dropped 5 bases, with 18 bases sitting between them. CDR1 and CDR2 (germline): SEHNR, FQNEAQ (reference sequence). This CDR3 comprises 15 residues. Full variable domain (rest looked up from reference TRBV7-9 and TRBJ1-1): DTGVSQNPRHKITKRGQNVTFRCDPISEHNRLYWYRQTLGQGPEFLTYFQNEAQLEKSRLLSDRFSAERPKGSFSTLEIQRTEQGDSAMYLCASSHQTSWGTEAFFGQGTRLTVV.

The chain couples TRBV29-1 to TRBJ1-1, with TRBD1 matching over 9 bases. This CDR3 is built from 12 residues. The germline V gene encodes CDR1 SQVTM and CDR2 ANQGSEA. Trimming removed 4 bases from V and 11 bases from J; junction bases left unmatched: 8. The chain's CDR3 is CSVADRGGTAFF. The DNA of the CDR3 is TGCAGCGTTGCCGACAGGGGGGGAACGGCTTTCTTT.

V and J are TRBV9 and TRBJ1-2; TRBD1 aligns across 10 bases. This CDR3 contains 15 residues. The germline gives CDR1 SGDLS, CDR2 YYNGEE. V lost 4 bases to trimming and J lost 3 bases; unmatched junction nucleotides: 6. The CDR3 nucleotides read TGTGCCAGCAGCCCTCAGACAGGGGGCGACTATGGCTACACCTTC. Protein product: CASSPQTGGDYGYTF.

The chain is built from TRBV5-1 and TRBJ2-2; D is undetermined. The V gene lost 1 base and the J gene lost 9 bases, with 13 bases spanning the gap. Germline CDR1 and CDR2: SGHRS and YFSETQ. This CDR3 comprises 14 residues. CDR3 region: CASSLTTALRELFF. The CDR3 nucleotides read TGCGCCAGCAGCTTGACCACAGCGCTCCGGGAGCTGTTTTTT.

V is TRBV18 and J is TRBJ1-3, with a tentative D call TRBD1 (6 bases). CDR3 length: 13 amino acids. Germline V gives CDR1 KGHSH, CDR2 LQKENI. The ends were cut back, 5 bases at V and 3 bases at J, with 8 bases in the middle. The CDR3 nucleotides are TGTGCCAGCTCAGCACAGGGTGGAAACACCATATATTTT. It translates to CASSAQGGNTIYF. The entire variable domain, with the rest obtained from reference TRBV18 and TRBJ1-3, is as follows: NAGVMQNPRHLVRRRGQEARLRCSPMKGHSHVYWYRQLPEEGLKFMVYLQKENIIDESGMPKERFSAEFPKEGPSILRIQQVVRGDSAAYFCASSAQGGNTIYFGEGSWLTVV.

The chain links TRBV5-1 to TRBJ1-4; D gene unclear. The germline V and J ends were trimmed by 3 bases and 4 bases, with 16 bases remaining between them. The CDR3 spans 16 residues. Looked up from germline, CDR1 is SGHRS and CDR2 is YFSETQ. DNA for the CDR3: TGCGCCAGCAGCTCACAGAAACGAGGGATTAATGAAAAACTGTTTTTT. Amino acids: CASSSQKRGINEKLFF.

The chain has TRBV30 and TRBJ1-6; D perhaps matches TRBD1 (6 bases). Germline V gene sequence: CDR1 GTSNPN, CDR2 SVGIG (reference sequence). V was pared by 3 bases and J by 13 bases, with 16 bases between. The CDR3 spans 13 residues. The CDR3 DNA reads as TGTGCCTGGAGCGGTCAGGGGATCACCCCCCTCCACTTT. Protein sequence: CAWSGQGITPLHF.

J is TRBJ1-1 and V is TRBV27; TRBD1 agrees at 11 bases. With 3 bases clipped from V and 6 bases from J, the junction kept 6 bases outside the gene matches. Germline lookup yields CDR1 MNHEY and CDR2 SMNVEV (reference sequence). This CDR3 has 15 amino acids. The CDR3 is CASSFGTGGSPEAFF. The CDR3, as DNA: TGTGCCAGCAGTTTCGGGACAGGGGGTTCCCCTGAAGCTTTCTTT.

This clone occurred a few times. This chain joins TRBV5-4 and TRBJ2-7, with 11 bases that match TRBD1. With V trimmed by 0 bases and J by 2 bases, 4 bases remained unmatched. The CDR3 loop spans 16 amino acids. CDR1 and CDR2 (germline): SGHNT, YYREEE (reference sequence). The DNA for the CDR3 is TGTGCCAGCAGCTTGGGGGGACAGGGGGGGCCCTACGAGCAGTACTTC. It codes for CASSLGGQGGPYEQYF.

The chain uses TRBV9 and TRBJ1-1; TRBD1 aligns across 10 bases. The CDR3 loop spans 14 amino acids. J gave up 4 bases and V 4 bases, and 4 bases lay outside the gene matches. Germline V gene data show CDR1 as SGDLS and CDR2 as YYNGEE. DNA for the CDR3: TGTGCCAGCAGCATGGGGACAGGGGCCACTGAAGCTTTCTTT. Encoded protein: CASSMGTGATEAFF.

The J gene is TRBJ1-6, the V gene TRBV6-1, with no clear D. This CDR3 contains 13 residues. Trimming removed 2 bases at V and 7 bases at J, with 6 bases between. Germline loops: CDR1 MNHNS, CDR2 SASEGT. CDR3 nucleotides: TGTGCCAGCAGTGAACGGGAGAATTCACCCCTCCACTTT. This codes for CASSERENSPLHF.

V gene TRBV5-4 combines with J gene TRBJ1-5; no clear D. The CDR3 totals 14 residues. Germline V gene sequence: CDR1 SGHNT, CDR2 YYREEE (reference sequence). V lost 0 bases and J 2 bases, leaving 6 bases between the germline ends. CDR3 loop: CASSLGTGNQPQHF. In nucleotides, the CDR3 is TGTGCCAGCAGCTTGGGGACGGGCAATCAGCCCCAGCATTTT.

The chain links TRBV10-3 to TRBJ2-3; 7 nucleotides align to TRBD2. This CDR3 has 15 residues. The V segment lost 7 bases and the J segment 4 bases; nucleotides outside the gene matches: 11. Per germline, CDR1 ENHRY and CDR2 SYGVKD. As DNA, the CDR3 is TGTGCCATCACCAACGTTGCGGGAGTACCAGATACGCAGTATTTT. Amino acids: CAITNVAGVPDTQYF.